Detailed here is one TCR beta chain. This sample stems from a study of cytomegalovirus exposure and HLA in healthy donors. PCR employed 60 Vbeta and 13 Jbeta primers. Here immunoSEQ multiplex PCR was the method, and the copy in TCRdb shows in-frame clones only, minus some. This table has about 200,000 clones, approximately 80% appearing once. There are 19 residues in the CDR3. The V segment lost 5 bases and the J segment 6 bases; nucleotides outside the gene matches: 20. Germline V gene data show CDR1 as MNHEY and CDR2 as SMNVEV (reference sequence). This clonotype was obtained from a man in his fifties in good health and CMV-seronegative. Material: PBMCs. The chain couples TRBV27 to TRBJ2-3; 10 nucleotides align to TRBD1. This CDR3 reads CASSPTLPLADRGGDTQYF. The DNA of the CDR3 is TGTGCCAGCAGTCCGACCCTACCCCTAGCGGACAGGGGGGGCGATACGCAGTATTTT.